One and the same sample provided the 8 T cell receptor beta chains below, sequenced in a study of T-cell reconstitution after alpha-beta-depleted transplantation in children. Researchers prepared the TCRbeta library using unique molecular identifiers, the study reports. TCRdb reprocessed the PCR reads via MiXCR and lists one record per CDR3 protein. The sample lists about 350,000 distinct CDR3 sequences; around 15% were seen once. The material was PBMCs, mostly from graft donor cells, obtained 360 days after TCRalphabeta/CD19-depleted stem cell transplant. The receptor source for this set is a male patient aged 2 to 9 who had a stem cell transplant for acute lymphoblastic leukemia, so the T cells may come from the graft donor.

This clonotype was observed a handful of times. The J gene is TRBJ2-3, the V gene TRBV4-3; tentatively, D is TRBD2 (7 bases). With 6 bases removed from V and 2 bases from J, the gap between germline ends came to 9 bases. The CDR3 consists of 13 residues. The germline gives CDR1 LGHNA, CDR2 YSLEER. As DNA, the CDR3 is TGCGCCAGCAGAGGGGGGGCCACAGATACGCAGTATTTT. Protein: CASRGGATDTQYF.

For the CDR3, the DNA is TGTGCCAGCTTGAGGGTCCTATCCAACACCGGGGAGCTGTTTTTT. It specifies CASLRVLSNTGELFF. The chain has TRBV6-1 and TRBJ2-2; D is perhaps TRBD2 (5 bases). Germline V gene data show CDR1 as MNHNS and CDR2 as SASEGT. The CDR3 contains 15 residues. Trimming shortened V by 8 bases and J by 2 bases, and 15 bases separated the two germline ends.

There are a few counts of this clonotype. J is TRBJ2-7 and V is TRBV4-1; D not certain. The CDR3 consists of 14 residues. The V gene's germline CDR1 is MGHRA and CDR2 YSYEKL. Between the trimmed V and J ends, which lost 1 base and 3 bases, there was a span of 10 bases. The CDR3 DNA sequence: TGCGCCAGCAGCCAAGTCCCACTGGTCTACGAGCAGTACTTC. It encodes CASSQVPLVYEQYF.

The chain recombines TRBV20-1 with TRBJ2-7, with D unclear. The V end was cut by 1 base, the J end by 2 bases, with 15 bases between. Germline V gene data show CDR1 as DFQATT and CDR2 as SNEGSKA (reference sequence). The CDR3 consists of 15 residues. The CDR3 DNA reads as TGCAGTGCTAGAGTTCAGCGACGCATAACCTACGAGCAGTACTTC. Translated, it gives CSARVQRRITYEQYF.

V gene TRBV12-3 or TRBV12-4 combines with J gene TRBJ2-2; D remains ambiguous. CDR3 length equals 12 residues. Trimming left V 5 bases short and J 7 bases short, with 8 bases between. The CDR3 region has the DNA TGTGCCAGCAGTACCCATCGCGGGGAGCTGTTTTTT. It specifies CASSTHRGELFF.

This clonotype was found many times. Its ends do not fully match the called genes, so a read error is possible. The chain has TRBV20-1 and TRBJ1-5; the D is unclear. Per germline, CDR1 DFQATT and CDR2 SNEGSKA (reference sequence). The CDR3 loop spans 12 amino acids. The CDR3 loop reads CSARDGNQPQHF. In DNA, the CDR3 is TGCAGTGCCAGAGACGGCAATCAGCCCCAGCATTTT.

The V call is TRBV4-1, the J call TRBJ2-4; unclear D gene. V was trimmed by 6 bases and J by 3 bases, leaving 18 bases between them. The germline V gene encodes CDR1 MGHRA and CDR2 YSYEKL. The CDR3 sequence is 16 residues long. The CDR3 protein is CASSTGPSSGKNIQYF. CDR3 DNA: TGCGCCAGCAGTACCGGACCTTCCTCGGGCAAAAACATTCAGTACTTC.

The gene calls are TRBV28 and TRBJ2-7; D is unresolved. The V gene lost 2 bases and the J gene lost 1 base, with 12 bases spanning the gap. This CDR3 spans 15 amino acids. Germline CDR1 is MDHEN and CDR2 is SYDVKM. The CDR3 is CASSLGPQTSYEQYF. CDR3 in DNA: TGTGCCAGCAGTTTAGGGCCACAGACTTCCTACGAGCAGTACTTC. The full variable domain, in which reference TRBV28 and TRBJ2-7 provide the parts outside the CDR3, is DVKVTQSSRYLVKRTGEKVFLECVQDMDHENMFWYRQDPGLGLRLIYFSYDVKMKEKGDIPEGYSVSREKKERFSLILESASTNQTSMYLCASSLGPQTSYEQYFGPGTRLTVT.